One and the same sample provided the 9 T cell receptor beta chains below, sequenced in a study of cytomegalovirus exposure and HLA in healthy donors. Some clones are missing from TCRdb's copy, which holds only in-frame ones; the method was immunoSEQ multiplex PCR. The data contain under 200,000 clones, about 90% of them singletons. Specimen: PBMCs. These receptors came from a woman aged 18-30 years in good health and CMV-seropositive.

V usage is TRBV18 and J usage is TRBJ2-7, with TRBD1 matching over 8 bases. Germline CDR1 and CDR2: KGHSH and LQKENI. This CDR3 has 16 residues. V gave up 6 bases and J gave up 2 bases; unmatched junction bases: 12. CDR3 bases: TGTGCCAGCTCCGGTGGGGGTACAGGGGGTACCTACGAGCAGTACTTC. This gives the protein CASSGGGTGGTYEQYF.

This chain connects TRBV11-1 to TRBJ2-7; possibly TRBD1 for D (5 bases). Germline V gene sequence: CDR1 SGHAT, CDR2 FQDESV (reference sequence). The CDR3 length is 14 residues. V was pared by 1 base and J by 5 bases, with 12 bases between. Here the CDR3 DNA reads TGTGCCAGCAGCTTAGAGGCAGGGTTACACGAGCAGTACTTC. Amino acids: CASSLEAGLHEQYF.

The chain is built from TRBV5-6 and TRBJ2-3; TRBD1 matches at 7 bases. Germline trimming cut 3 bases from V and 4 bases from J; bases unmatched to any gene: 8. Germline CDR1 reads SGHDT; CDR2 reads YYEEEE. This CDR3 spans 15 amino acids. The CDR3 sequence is CASSSTGAPADTQYF. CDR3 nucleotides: TGTGCCAGCAGCTCTACAGGGGCCCCCGCAGATACGCAGTATTTT.

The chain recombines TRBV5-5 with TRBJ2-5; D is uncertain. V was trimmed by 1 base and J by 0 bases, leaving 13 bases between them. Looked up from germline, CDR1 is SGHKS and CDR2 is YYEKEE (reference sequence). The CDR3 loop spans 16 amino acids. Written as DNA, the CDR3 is TGTGCCAGCAGCTTGTTCTTTAGTGCCGACCAAGAGACCCAGTACTTC. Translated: CASSLFFSADQETQYF.

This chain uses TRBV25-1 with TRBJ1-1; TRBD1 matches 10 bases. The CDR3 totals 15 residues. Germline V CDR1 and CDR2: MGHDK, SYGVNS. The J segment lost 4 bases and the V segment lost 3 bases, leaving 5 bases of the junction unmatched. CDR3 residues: CASSERTGGTTEAFF. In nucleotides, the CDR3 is TGTGCCAGCAGTGAGCGGACAGGGGGGACCACTGAAGCTTTCTTT.

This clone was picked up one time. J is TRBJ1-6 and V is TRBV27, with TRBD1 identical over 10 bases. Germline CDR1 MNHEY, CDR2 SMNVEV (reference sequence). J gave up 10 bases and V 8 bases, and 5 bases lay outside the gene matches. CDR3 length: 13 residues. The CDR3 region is CASPGQGSSPLHF. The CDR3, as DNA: TGTGCCAGCCCGGGACAGGGGAGCTCACCCCTCCACTTT.

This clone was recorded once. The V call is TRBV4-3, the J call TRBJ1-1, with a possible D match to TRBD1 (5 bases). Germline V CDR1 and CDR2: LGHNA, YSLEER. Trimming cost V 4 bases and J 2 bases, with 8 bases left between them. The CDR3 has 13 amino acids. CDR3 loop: CASSRQGNTEAFF. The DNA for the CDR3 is TGCGCCAGCAGCCGGCAGGGTAACACTGAAGCTTTCTTT.

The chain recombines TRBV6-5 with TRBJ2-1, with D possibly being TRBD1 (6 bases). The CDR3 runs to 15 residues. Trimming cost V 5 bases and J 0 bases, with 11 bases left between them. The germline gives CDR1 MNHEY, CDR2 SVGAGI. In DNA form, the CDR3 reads TGTGCCAGCAGTAAGACAGGTGGCTCCTACAATGAGCAGTTCTTC. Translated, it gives CASSKTGGSYNEQFF.

CDR3 residues: CASSIVGRGNQPQHF. The CDR3 region has the DNA TGTGCCAGTAGTATAGTCGGCAGGGGCAATCAGCCCCAGCATTTT. The chain couples TRBV19 to TRBJ1-5; D possibly corresponds to TRBD1 (5 bases). Germline V CDR1 and CDR2: LNHDA, SQIVND (reference sequence). V gave up 1 base and J gave up 2 bases, with 9 bases separating them. This CDR3 comprises 15 residues.